These 6 T cell receptor beta chains came from one sample sequenced in a study of post-analysis software for immune sequencing data. TCR beta libraries were prepared from cDNA with unique molecular identifiers. TCRdb recomputed calls from the PCR reads with MiXCR, one row per CDR3 protein. The sample includes hundreds of thousands of distinct CDR3 sequences, 35% to 40% of them seen just once. General study points: Comparison of patients with controls showed about 5 TRBV segments more frequent in patients, TRBV5-6, TRBV5-1 and TRBV20-1 among them.

Which antigens these TCRs recognize remains unknown. The specimen sequenced was blood. These receptors were collected from a girl under 18 with multiple sclerosis.

The chain combines TRBV6-2 or TRBV6-3 with TRBJ2-1, with 16 bases identical to TRBD2. CDR1 is MNHEY and CDR2 is SVGEGT in the germline V gene. The CDR3 has 16 amino acids. The V segment lost 6 bases and the J segment 8 bases; nucleotides outside the gene matches: 7. CDR3 sequence (DNA): TGTGCCAGCAGGGAACCGGGACTAGCGGGAGGGCATGAGCAGTTCTTC. Translation: CASREPGLAGGHEQFF.

There are a few counts of this clonotype. CDR3 in DNA: TGTGCCAGCAGCCCGGGGGGGACCCATCAGCCCCAGCATTTT. Its translation is CASSPGGTHQPQHF. The chain recombines TRBV27 with TRBJ1-5; a possible D gene is TRBD1 (5 bases). CDR1 is MNHEY, CDR2 SMNVEV, per germline (reference sequence). The CDR3 is made up of 14 amino acids. V lost 6 bases and J 5 bases, leaving 14 bases between the germline ends.

This chain connects TRBV28 to TRBJ2-7; no clear D gene. Trimming took off 8 bases at V and 0 bases at J, with 8 bases between the two ends. The CDR3 spans 12 residues. Germline V CDR1 and CDR2: MDHEN, SYDVKM. Here the CDR3 DNA reads TGTGCCAGCCAGAGAAGCTCCTACGAGCAGTACTTC. Encoded protein: CASQRSSYEQYF.

This clonotype was observed many times. This chain connects TRBV20-1 to TRBJ2-1, with 13 bases identical to TRBD2. V gave up 0 bases and J gave up 2 bases; unmatched junction bases: 10. Germline lookup yields CDR1 DFQATT and CDR2 SNEGSKA (reference sequence). This CDR3 is 19 amino acids long. CDR3 loop: CSARDSGTSGGGAYNEQFF. In nucleotides, the CDR3 is TGCAGTGCTAGAGATAGCGGCACTAGCGGGGGGGGGGCCTACAATGAGCAGTTCTTC.

The rearrangement joins TRBV7-2 to TRBJ2-7, with 9 bases aligning to TRBD2. Germline V gene lookup returns CDR1 SGHTA and CDR2 FQGNSA. The length of the CDR3 is 11 residues. J gave up 7 bases and V 8 bases, and 3 bases lay outside the gene matches. CDR3 loop: CASGTSPEQYF. CDR3 in DNA: TGTGCCAGCGGGACTAGCCCGGAGCAGTACTTC.

Remarks on this clonotype: Because it lacks the conserved phenylalanine or tryptophan at the end, this CDR3 is likely a read error. The chain joins TRBV12-3 or TRBV12-4 to TRBJ2-1; 9 bases are a match to TRBD2. Judging by the DNA end, TRBJ2-7 fits better; the J call may be wrong. This CDR3 comprises 18 residues. CDR3 coding DNA: TGTGCCAGCAGGCAGGGACTAGCAGGGGGAAGCTCCTACAATGAGCAGTACTGC. Translating gives CASRQGLAGGSSYNEQYC.